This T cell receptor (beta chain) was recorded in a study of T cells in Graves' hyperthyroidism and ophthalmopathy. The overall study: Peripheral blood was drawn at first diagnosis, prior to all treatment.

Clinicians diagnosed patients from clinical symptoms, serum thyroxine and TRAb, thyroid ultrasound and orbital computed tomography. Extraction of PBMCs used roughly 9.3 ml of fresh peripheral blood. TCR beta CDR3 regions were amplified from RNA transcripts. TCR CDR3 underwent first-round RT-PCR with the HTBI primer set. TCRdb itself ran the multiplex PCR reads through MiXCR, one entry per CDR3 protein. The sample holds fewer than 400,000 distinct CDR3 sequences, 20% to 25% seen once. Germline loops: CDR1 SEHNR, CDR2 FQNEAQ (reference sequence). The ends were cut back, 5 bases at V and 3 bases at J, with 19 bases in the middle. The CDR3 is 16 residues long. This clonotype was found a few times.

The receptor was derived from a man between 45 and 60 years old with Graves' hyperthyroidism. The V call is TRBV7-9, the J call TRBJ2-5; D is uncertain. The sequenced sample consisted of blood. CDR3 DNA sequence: TGTGCCAGCAGCCCGAAAAGGATGGGAAGTGAAGAGACCCAGTACTTC. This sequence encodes CASSPKRMGSEETQYF.